This T cell receptor beta chain derives from a study of early T cells in non-severe SARS-CoV-2 infection. Study information: Chains stayed unpaired after sequencing of bulk RNA from unsorted whole blood.

This clonotype was observed a handful of times. There are 13 residues in the CDR3. Trimming left V 7 bases short and J 5 bases short, with 14 bases between. Germline CDR1 DFQATT, CDR2 SNEGSKA (reference sequence). TCRdb reprocessed the 5' RACE reads with MiXCR, giving one entry per CDR3 protein. This table holds 90,000 to 120,000 distinct CDR3 sequences, around 10% found once. This receptor was identified in an adult who was a healthcare worker with PCR-confirmed SARS-CoV-2 infection or an uninfected control (not recorded which). Sequenced sample: whole blood. The chain combines TRBV20-1 with TRBJ2-2, with D perhaps TRBD1 (6 bases). CDR3 in amino acids: CSVDGQGTGELFF. CDR3 nucleotides: TGCAGTGTCGACGGGCAGGGGACCGGGGAGCTGTTTTTT.